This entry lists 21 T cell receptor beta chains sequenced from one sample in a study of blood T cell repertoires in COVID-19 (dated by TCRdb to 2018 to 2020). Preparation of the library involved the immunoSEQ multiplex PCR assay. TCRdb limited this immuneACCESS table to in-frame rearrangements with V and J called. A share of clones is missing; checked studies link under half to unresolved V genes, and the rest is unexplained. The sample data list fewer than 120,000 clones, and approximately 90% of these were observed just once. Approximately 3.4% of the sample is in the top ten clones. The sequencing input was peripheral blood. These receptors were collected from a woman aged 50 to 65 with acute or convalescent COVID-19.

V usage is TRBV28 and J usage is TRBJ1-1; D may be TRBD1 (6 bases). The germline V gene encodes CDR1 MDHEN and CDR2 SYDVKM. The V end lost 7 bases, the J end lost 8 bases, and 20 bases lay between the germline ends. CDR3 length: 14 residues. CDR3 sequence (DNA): TGTGCCAGCACAAAAGGTCCGCCAACAGGGGAAGCTTTCTTT. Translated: CASTKGPPTGEAFF.

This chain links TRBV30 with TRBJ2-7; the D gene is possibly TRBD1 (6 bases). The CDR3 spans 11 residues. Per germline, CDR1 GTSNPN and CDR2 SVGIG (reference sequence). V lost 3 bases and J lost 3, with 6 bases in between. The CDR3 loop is CAWRDSYEQYF. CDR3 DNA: TGTGCCTGGAGGGACAGCTACGAGCAGTACTTC.

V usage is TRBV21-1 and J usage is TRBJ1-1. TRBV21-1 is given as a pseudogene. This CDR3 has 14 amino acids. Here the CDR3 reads CASKDGGVNTEAFF. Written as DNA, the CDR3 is TGTGCCAGCAAGGATGGGGGGGTGAACACTGAAGCTTTCTTT.

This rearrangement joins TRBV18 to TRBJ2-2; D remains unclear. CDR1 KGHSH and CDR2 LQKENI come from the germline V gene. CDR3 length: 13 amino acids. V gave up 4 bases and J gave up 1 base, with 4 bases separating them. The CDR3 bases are TGTGCCAGCTCACTAAAGAACACCGGGGAGCTGTTTTTT. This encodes CASSLKNTGELFF.

Here the CDR3 reads CASSSVWPNIQYF. DNA of the CDR3: TGTGCCAGCAGCTCTGTTTGGCCAAACATTCAGTACTTC. The V and J genes are TRBV28 and TRBJ2-4, with unresolved D. The length of the CDR3 is 13 residues. Germline V lookup: CDR1 MDHEN, CDR2 SYDVKM. V was cut by 6 bases and J by 6 bases, with 12 bases left in between.

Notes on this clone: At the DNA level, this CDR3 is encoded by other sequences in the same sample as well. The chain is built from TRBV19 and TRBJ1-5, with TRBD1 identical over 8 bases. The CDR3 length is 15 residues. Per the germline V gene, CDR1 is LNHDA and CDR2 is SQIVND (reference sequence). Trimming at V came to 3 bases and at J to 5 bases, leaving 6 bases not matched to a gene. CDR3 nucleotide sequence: TGTGCCAGTAGTATGGGCGCAGGGGGCGATCAGCCCCAGCATTTT. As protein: CASSMGAGGDQPQHF.

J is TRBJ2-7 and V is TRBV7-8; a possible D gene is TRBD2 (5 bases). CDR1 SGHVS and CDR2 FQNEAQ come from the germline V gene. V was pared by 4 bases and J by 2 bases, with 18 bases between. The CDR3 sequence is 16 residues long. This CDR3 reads CASSSGGSGWTYEQYF. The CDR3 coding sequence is TGTGCCAGCAGCTCCGGTGGGAGTGGGTGGACCTACGAGCAGTACTTC. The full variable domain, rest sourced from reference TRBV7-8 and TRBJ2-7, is GAGVSQSPRYKVAKRGQDVALRCDPISGHVSLFWYQQALGQGPEFLTYFQNEAQLDKSGLPSDRFFAERPEGSVSTLKIQRTQQEDSAVYLCASSSGGSGWTYEQYFGPGTRLTVT.

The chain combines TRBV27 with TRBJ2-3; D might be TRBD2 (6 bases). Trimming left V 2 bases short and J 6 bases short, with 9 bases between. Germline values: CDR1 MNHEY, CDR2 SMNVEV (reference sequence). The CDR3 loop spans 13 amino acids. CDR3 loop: CASSLRERDTQYF. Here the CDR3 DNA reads TGTGCCAGCAGTTTACGGGAGCGGGATACGCAGTATTTT.

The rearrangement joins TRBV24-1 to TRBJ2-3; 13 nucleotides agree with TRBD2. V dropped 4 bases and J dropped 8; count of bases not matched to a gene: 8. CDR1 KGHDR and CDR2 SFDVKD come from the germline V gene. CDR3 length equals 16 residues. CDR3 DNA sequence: TGTGCCACCAGTGACCGGACTAGCGGGAGATCTCTTACGCAGTATTTT. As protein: CATSDRTSGRSLTQYF.

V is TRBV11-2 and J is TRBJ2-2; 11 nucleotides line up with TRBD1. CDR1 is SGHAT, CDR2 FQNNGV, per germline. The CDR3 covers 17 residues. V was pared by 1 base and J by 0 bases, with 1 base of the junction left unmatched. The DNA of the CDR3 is TGTGCCAGCAGCTTAGGGGGACAGGGGGCGAACACCGGGGAGCTGTTTTTT. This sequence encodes CASSLGGQGANTGELFF.

CDR3 nucleotides: TGTGCCAGCAGCAATCAGGCTAACTATGGCTACACCTTC. It codes for CASSNQANYGYTF. V is TRBV5-5 and J is TRBJ1-2; D gene ambiguous. The CDR3 loop spans 13 amino acids. Germline V CDR1 and CDR2: SGHKS, YYEKEE (reference sequence). V was trimmed by 4 bases and J by 0 bases, leaving 7 bases between them.

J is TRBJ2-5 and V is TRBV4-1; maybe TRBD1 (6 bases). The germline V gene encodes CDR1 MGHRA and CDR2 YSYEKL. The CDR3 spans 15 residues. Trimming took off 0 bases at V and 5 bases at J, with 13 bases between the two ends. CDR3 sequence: CASSQDNRVGETQYF. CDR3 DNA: TGCGCCAGCAGCCAAGACAACAGGGTCGGGGAGACCCAGTACTTC.

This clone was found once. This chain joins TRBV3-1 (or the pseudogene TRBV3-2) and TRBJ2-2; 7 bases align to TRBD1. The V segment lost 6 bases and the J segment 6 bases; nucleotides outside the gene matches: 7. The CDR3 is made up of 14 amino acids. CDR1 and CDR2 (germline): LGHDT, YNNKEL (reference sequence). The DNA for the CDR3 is TGTGCCAGCAGAAGGACAGGAGCGGCCGGGGAGCTGTTTTTT. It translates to CASRRTGAAGELFF.

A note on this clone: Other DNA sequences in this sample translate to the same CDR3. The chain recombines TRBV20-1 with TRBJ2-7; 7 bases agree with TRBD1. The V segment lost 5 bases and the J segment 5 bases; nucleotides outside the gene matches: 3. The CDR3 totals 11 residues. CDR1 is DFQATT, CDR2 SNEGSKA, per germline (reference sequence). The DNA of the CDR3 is TGCAGTGCTCGACAGGGAAACGAGCAGTACTTC. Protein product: CSARQGNEQYF.

CDR3 DNA sequence: TGTGCCAGCAGACTAGAGTTTGCCGGGGAGCTGTTTTTT. Its translation: CASRLEFAGELFF. This chain uses TRBV6-4 with TRBJ2-2, with D possibly matching TRBD2 (5 bases). Germline values: CDR1 MRHNA, CDR2 SNTAGT. The CDR3 is 13 amino acids. Trimming left V 6 bases short and J 6 bases short, with 11 bases between.

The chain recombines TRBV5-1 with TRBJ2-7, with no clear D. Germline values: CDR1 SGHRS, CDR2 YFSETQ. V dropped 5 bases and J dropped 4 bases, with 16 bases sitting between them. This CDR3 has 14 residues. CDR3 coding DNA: TGCGCCAGCAGTTCTCTCCGAGGCGGTTACGAGCAGTACTTC. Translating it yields CASSSLRGGYEQYF.

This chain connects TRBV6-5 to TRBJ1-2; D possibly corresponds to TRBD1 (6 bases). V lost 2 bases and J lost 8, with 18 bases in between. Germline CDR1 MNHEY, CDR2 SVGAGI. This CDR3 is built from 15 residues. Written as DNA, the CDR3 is TGTGCCAGCAGTTACGCCAGTGAGGGGGTCCGGGGCTACACCTTC. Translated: CASSYASEGVRGYTF.

The CDR3 nucleotides are TGTGCCAGTAGTTTCTCCGGGACAGGAGGCTCTGGAAACACCATATATTTT. It codes for CASSFSGTGGSGNTIYF. The V call is TRBV19, the J call TRBJ1-3; 8 nucleotides agree with TRBD1. CDR1 is LNHDA and CDR2 is SQIVND in the germline V gene (reference sequence). The CDR3 is 17 amino acids. The junction had 9 bases not matched to a gene; V was cut back by 5 bases and J by 0 bases.

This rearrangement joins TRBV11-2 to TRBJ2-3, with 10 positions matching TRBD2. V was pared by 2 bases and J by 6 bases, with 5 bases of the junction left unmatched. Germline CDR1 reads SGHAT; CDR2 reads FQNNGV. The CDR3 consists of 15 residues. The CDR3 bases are TGTGCCAGCAGCTTAAGCCTAGCGGGAGCGGATACGCAGTATTTT. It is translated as CASSLSLAGADTQYF.

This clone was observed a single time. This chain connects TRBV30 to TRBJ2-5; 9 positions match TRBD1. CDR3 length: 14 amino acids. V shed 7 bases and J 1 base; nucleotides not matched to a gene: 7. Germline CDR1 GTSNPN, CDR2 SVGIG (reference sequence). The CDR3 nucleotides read TGTGCCTCGTCTCAGACAGGGGGCCAAGAGACCCAGTACTTC. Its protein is CASSQTGGQETQYF.

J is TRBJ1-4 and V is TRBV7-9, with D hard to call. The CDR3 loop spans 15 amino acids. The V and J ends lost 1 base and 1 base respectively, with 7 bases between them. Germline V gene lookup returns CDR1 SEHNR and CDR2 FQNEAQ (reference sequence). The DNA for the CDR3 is TGTGCCAGCAGCTTAGAGGCAGGAACTAATGAAAAACTGTTTTTT. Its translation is CASSLEAGTNEKLFF.